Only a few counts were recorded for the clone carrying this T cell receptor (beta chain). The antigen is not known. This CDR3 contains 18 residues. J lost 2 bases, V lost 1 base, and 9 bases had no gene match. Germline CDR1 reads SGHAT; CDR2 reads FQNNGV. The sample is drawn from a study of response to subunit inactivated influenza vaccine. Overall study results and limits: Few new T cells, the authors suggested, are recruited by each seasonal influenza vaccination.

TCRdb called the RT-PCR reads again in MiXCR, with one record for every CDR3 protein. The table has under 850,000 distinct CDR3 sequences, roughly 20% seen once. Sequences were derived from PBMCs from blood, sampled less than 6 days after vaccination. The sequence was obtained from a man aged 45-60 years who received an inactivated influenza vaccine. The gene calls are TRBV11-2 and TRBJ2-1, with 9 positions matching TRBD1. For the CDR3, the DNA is TGTGCCAGCAGCTTAGTTGTCACCAGACAGGGGGCCTACAATGAGCAGTTCTTC. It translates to CASSLVVTRQGAYNEQFF.